What follows describes a single T cell receptor beta chain. Its target is not known. CDR1 and CDR2 (germline): MNHEY, SVGEGT. Trimming left V 6 bases short and J 0 bases short, with 14 bases between. The CDR3 has 15 residues. TCRdb analysed the reads with MiXCR anew, one entry per CDR3 protein. In the table there are about 130,000 distinct CDR3 sequences, roughly a quarter of which are singletons. These data belong to a study of T cell repertoires in cytomegalovirus infection. Study-level information: CMV infection together with matching HLA type was indicated by public TCR beta signatures. Study-wide points: HLA-C-restricted TCR beta clonotypes specific for CMV led the ex vivo response. Cumulated frequencies of public TCR beta families served to identify carriers of CMV plus the relevant HLA.

The sample was PBMCs, sequenced either directly or after in vitro stimulation (not recorded which). The receptor was derived from a human donor in good health (CMV status not recorded). Some clones in this sample may be carry-over from other donors' samples. The gene calls are TRBV6-2 or TRBV6-3 and TRBJ1-2, with D tentatively TRBD1 (6 bases). CDR3: CASSSDRFPNYGYTF. DNA of the CDR3: TGTGCCAGCAGCAGCGACAGGTTCCCTAACTATGGCTACACCTTC.